This record concerns one T cell receptor beta chain sequence. Its cognate antigen is unknown. With 6 bases clipped from V and 1 base from J, the junction kept 13 bases outside the gene matches. CDR3 length: 19 amino acids. CDR1 and CDR2 (germline): MNHEY, SMNVEV (reference sequence). These data originate in a study of CD4 T cells in relation to SARS-CoV-2 and coronaviruses. Study-wide background: The HLA restriction of the shared crossreactive spike epitopes was mapped. General observations from the study: Culture-expanded clones reflect memory recall rather than primary priming during culture.

Deep TCR-beta sequencing used DNA from uncultured naive and memory CD4+ T cells. The repertoire was sequenced with immunoSEQ multiplex PCR; TCRdb's copy has only in-frame clones and lacks some. The sample includes roughly 36,000 clones, 75% to 90% seen only once; the top ten take roughly 3.2%. This receptor was taken from an adult with COVID-19. The sequenced material came from memory CD4+ T cells from PBMCs. The chain recombines TRBV27 with TRBJ2-3; 13 bases line up with TRBD2. The chain's CDR3 is CASSSLRTSGRVGTDTQYF. The CDR3 DNA reads TGTGCCAGCAGCTCCCTACGGACTAGCGGGAGAGTCGGCACAGATACGCAGTATTTT.